This T cell receptor (beta chain) was sequenced in a study of blood T cell repertoires in COVID-19. Study-wide background: The origin of the acute and convalescent COVID-19 samples was the United States, Italy and Spain. PBMCs, B-cell-depleted T cells, or T cells provided the cDNA or gDNA that made up the material.

Germline lookup yields CDR1 SGDLS and CDR2 YYNGEE. The CDR3 totals 12 residues. V shed 4 bases and J shed 8 bases, with 12 bases lying between them. Original data processing: Reference gene primer amplification in the assay estimated nucleated cell counts. Sequenced by immunoSEQ multiplex PCR; TCRdb stores in-frame clones only, minus some. The DNA was the basis for D and trimming; V, J and clone size are from that table. The sample has about 310,000 clones, 75% to 90% seen once. This receptor was identified in a man aged 18-30 years with active or convalescent COVID-19. V and J are TRBV9 and TRBJ1-2; D is ambiguous. What was sequenced was peripheral blood. The CDR3: CASSPREGGYTF. CDR3 nucleotides: TGTGCCAGCAGCCCTCGGGAAGGCGGCTACACCTTC.